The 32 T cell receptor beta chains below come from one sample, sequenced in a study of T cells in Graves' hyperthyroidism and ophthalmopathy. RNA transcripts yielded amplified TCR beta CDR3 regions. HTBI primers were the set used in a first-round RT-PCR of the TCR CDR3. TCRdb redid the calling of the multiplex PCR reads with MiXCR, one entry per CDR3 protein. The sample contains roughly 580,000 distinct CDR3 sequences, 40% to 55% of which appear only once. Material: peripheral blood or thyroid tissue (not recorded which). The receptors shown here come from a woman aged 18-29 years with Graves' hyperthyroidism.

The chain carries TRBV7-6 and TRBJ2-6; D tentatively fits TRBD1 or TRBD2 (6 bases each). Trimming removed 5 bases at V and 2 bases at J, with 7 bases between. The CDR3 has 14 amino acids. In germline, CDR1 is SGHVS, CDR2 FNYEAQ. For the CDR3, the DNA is TGTGCCAGCAGCAGGGGGGCTGGGGCCAACGTCCTGACTTTC. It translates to CASSRGAGANVLTF. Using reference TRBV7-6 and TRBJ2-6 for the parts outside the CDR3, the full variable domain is GAGVSQSPRYKVTKRGQDVALRCDPISGHVSLYWYRQALGQGPEFLTYFNYEAQQDKSGLPNDRFSAERPEGSISTLTIQRTEQRDSAMYRCASSRGAGANVLTFGAGSRLTVL.

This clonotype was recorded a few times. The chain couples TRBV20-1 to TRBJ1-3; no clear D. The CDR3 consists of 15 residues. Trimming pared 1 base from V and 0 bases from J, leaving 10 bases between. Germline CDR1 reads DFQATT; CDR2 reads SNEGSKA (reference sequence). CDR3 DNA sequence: TGCAGTGCTAGAGTTCCGGGTCCCTCTGGAAACACCATATATTTT. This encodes CSARVPGPSGNTIYF.

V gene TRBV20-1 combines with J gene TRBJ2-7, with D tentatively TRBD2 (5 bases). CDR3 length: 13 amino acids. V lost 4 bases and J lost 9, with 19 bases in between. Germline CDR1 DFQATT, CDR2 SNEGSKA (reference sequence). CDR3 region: CSANGYRAEGQYF. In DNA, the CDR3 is TGCAGTGCTAACGGCTACCGGGCTGAGGGGCAGTACTTC.

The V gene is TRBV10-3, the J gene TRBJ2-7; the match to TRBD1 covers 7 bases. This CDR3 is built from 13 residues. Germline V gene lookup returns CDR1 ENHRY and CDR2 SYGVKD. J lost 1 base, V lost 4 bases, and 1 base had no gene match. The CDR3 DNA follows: TGTGCCATCAGTGGGGGACAGTCCTACGAGCAGTACTTC. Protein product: CAISGGQSYEQYF.

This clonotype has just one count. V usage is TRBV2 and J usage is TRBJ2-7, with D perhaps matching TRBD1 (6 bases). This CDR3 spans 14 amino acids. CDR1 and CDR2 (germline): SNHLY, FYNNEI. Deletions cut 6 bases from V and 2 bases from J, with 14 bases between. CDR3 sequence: CASSRQVTTYEQYF. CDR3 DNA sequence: TGTGCCAGCAGCCGACAGGTAACTACCTACGAGCAGTACTTC.

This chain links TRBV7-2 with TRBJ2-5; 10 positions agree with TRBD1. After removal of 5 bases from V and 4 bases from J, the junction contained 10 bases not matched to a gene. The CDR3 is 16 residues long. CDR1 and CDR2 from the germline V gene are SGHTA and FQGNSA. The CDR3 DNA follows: TGTGCCAGCAGCCTTCTGGGACAGGGGAATCCAGAGACCCAGTACTTC. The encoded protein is CASSLLGQGNPETQYF.

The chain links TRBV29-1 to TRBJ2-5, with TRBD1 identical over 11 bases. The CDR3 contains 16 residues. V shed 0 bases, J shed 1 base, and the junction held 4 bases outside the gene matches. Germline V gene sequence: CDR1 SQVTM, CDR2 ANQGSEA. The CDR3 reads CSVEDQGTGGQETQYF. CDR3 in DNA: TGCAGCGTTGAAGACCAGGGGACAGGGGGCCAAGAGACCCAGTACTTC.

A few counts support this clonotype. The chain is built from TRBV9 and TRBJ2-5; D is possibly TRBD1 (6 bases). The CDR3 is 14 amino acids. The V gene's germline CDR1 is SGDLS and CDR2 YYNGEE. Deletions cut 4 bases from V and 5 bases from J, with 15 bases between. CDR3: CASSPQGFGETQYF. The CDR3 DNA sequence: TGTGCCAGCAGCCCTCAGGGGTTTGGGGAGACCCAGTACTTC.

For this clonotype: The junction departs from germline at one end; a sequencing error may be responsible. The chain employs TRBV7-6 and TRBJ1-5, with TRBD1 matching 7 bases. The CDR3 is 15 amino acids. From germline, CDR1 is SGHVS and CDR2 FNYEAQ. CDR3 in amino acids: CASSSETGRGQPQPF. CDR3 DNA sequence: TGTGCCAGCAGCTCCGAGACAGGGCGCGGTCAGCCCCAGCCTTTT.

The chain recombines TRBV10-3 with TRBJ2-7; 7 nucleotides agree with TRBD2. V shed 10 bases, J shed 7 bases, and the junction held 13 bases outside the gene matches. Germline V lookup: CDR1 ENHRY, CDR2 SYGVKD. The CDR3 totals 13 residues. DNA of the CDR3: TGTGCCAGCAGCAGCGACTGGGGAGGGGAGCAGTACTTC. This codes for CASSSDWGGEQYF.

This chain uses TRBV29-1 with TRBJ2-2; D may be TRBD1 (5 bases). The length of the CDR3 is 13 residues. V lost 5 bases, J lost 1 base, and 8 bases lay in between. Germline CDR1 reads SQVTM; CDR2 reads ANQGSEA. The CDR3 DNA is TGCAGCGTTCGTGGACAGAACACCGGGGAGCTGTTTTTT. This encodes CSVRGQNTGELFF.

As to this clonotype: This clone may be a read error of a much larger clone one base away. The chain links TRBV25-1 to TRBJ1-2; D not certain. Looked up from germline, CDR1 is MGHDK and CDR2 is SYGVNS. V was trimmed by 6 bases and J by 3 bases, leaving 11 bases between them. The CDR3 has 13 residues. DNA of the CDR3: TGTGCCAGCAGGGCCGGATCGGACTATGGCTACACCTTC. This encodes CASRAGSDYGYTF.

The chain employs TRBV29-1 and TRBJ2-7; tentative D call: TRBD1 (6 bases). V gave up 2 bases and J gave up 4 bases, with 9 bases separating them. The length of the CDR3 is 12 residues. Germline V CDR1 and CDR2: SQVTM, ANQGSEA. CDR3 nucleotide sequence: TGCAGCGTTGAACAGGGGCGGTACGAGCAGTACTTC. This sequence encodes CSVEQGRYEQYF.

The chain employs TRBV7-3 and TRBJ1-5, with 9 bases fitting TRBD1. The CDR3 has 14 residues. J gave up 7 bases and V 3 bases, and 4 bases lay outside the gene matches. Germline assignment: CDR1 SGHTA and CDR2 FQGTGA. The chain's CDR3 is CASSLVGTGQPQHF. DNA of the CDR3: TGTGCCAGCAGCTTGGTAGGGACAGGGCAGCCCCAGCATTTT.

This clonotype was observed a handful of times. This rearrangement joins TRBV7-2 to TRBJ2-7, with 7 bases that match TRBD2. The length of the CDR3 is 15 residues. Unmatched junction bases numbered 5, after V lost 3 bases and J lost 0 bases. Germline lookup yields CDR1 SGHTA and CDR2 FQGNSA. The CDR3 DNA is TGTGCCAGCAGCTTCGGTCCTAGCGGCTCCTACGAGCAGTACTTC. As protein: CASSFGPSGSYEQYF.

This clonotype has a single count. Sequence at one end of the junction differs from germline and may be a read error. CDR3 amino acids: CASSRGDAVGHTF. The CDR3 nucleotides read TGTGCCAGCAGCAGGGGGGACGCGGTTGGCCACACCTTC. The chain couples TRBV7-6 to TRBJ1-2, with D perhaps matching TRBD1 (6 bases). The CDR3 contains 13 residues. From germline, CDR1 is SGHVS and CDR2 FNYEAQ.

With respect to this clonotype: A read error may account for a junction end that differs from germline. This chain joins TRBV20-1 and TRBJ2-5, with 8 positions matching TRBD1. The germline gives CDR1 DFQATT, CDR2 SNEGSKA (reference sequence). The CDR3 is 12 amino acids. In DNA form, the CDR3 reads TGCAGTGCCTATCCGTTCCAGGGGGCGCAGAACTTC. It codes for CSAYPFQGAQNF.

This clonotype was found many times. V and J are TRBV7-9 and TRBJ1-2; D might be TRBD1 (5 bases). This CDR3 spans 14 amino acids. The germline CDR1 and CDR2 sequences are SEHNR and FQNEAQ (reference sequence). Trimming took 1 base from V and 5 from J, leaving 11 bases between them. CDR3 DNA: TGTGCCAGCAGCTTAGAGGGGACCGCTTATGGCTACACCTTC. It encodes CASSLEGTAYGYTF.

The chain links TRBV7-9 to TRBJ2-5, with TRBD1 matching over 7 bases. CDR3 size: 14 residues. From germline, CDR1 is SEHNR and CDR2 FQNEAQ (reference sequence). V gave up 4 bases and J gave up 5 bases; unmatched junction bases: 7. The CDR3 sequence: CASSSTTGRETQYF. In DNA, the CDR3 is TGTGCCAGCAGCTCAACGACAGGGCGGGAGACCCAGTACTTC.

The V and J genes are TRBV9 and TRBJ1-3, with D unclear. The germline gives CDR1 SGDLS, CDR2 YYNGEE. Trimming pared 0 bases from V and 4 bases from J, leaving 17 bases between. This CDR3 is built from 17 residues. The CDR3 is CASSVGLPGTVGNTIYF. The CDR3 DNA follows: TGTGCCAGCAGCGTAGGGCTACCGGGCACCGTAGGAAACACCATATATTTT.

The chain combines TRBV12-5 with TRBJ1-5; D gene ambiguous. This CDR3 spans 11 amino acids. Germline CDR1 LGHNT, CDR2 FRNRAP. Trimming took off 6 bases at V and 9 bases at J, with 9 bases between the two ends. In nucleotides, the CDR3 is TGTGCTAGTGGGGTCGGAGGGCCCCAGCATTTT. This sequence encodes CASGVGGPQHF.

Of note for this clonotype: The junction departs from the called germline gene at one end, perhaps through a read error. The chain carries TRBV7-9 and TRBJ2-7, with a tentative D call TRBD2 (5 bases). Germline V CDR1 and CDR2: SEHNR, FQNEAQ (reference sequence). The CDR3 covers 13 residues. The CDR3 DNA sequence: TGCGCCAGCAGCACACAGAGCGGCTACGAGCAGTACTTC. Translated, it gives CASSTQSGYEQYF. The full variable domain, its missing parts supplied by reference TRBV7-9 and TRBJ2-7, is DTGVSQNPRHKITKRGQNVTFRCDPISEHNRLYWYRQTLGQGPEFLTYFQNEAQLEKSRLLSDRFSAERPKGSFSTLEIQRTEQGDSAMYLCASSTQSGYEQYFGPGTRLTVT.

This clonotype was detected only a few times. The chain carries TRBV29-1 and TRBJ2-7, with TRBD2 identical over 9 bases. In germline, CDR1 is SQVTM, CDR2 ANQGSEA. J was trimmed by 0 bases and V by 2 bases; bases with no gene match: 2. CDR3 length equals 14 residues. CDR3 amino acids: CSVELAGFSYEQYF. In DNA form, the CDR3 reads TGCAGCGTTGAACTAGCGGGGTTCTCCTACGAGCAGTACTTC.

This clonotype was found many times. CDR3 nucleotides: TGTGCCACCAGCAAGCGAATAGCGGGAGGGCCCTACGAGCAGTACTTC. Its translation: CATSKRIAGGPYEQYF. V usage is TRBV15 and J usage is TRBJ2-7; TRBD2 matches at 11 bases. The CDR3 spans 16 residues. Germline V gene data show CDR1 as LNHNV and CDR2 as YYDKDF (reference sequence). V lost 4 bases, J lost 2 bases, and 7 bases stayed unmatched.

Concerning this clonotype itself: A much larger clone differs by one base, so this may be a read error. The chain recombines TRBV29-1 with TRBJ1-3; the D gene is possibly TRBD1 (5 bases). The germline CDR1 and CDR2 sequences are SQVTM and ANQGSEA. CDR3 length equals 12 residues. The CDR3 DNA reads TGCAGCGTTCGGGGGTCTGGAAACACCACATATTTT. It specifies CSVRGSGNTTYF.

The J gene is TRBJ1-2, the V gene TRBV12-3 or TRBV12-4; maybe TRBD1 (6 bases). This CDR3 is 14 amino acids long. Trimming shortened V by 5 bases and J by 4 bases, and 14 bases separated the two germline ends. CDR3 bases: TGTGCCAGCAGTGGCACAGGGATTTCCTATGGCTACACCTTC. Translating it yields CASSGTGISYGYTF.

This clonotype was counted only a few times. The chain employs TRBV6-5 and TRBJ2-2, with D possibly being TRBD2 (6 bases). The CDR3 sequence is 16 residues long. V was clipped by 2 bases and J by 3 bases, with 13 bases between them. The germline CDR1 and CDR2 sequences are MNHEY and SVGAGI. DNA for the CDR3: TGTGCCAGCAGTTACCGGGCAGGGAGGTACACCGGGGAGCTGTTTTTT. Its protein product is CASSYRAGRYTGELFF.

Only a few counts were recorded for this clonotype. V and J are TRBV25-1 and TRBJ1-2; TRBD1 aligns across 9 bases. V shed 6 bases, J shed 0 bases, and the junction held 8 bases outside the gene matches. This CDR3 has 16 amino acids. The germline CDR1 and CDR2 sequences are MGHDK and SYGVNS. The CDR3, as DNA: TGTGCCAGCAGCCCCGGACAGGGGACTACTAACTATGGCTACACCTTC. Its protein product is CASSPGQGTTNYGYTF.

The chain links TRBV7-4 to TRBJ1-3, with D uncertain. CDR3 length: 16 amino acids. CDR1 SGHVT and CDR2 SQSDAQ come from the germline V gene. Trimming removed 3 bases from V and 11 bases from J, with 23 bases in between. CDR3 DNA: TGTGCCAGCAGCTTCGTAGCGGGAGTCGGCACCGGGGCCATATATTTT. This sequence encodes CASSFVAGVGTGAIYF.

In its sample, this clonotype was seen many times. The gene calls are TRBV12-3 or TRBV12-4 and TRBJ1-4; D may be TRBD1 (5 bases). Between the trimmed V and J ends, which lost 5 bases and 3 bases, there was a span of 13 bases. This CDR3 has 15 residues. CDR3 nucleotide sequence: TGTGCCAGCAGTCATCAGGGTAGTGCTAATGAAAAACTGTTTTTT. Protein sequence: CASSHQGSANEKLFF.

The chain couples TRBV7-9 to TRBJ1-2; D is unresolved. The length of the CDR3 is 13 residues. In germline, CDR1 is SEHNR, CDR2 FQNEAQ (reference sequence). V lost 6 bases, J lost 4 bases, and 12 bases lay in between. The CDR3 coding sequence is TGTGCCAGCAGTGGAGTTGGCGGCTATGGCTACACCTTC. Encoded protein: CASSGVGGYGYTF.

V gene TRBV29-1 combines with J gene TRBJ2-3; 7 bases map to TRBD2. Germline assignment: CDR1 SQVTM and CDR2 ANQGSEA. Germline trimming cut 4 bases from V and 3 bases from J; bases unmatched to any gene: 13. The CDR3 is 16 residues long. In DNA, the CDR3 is TGCAGCGTTGCACGGGGAGCGGGGCGGAGAACAGATACGCAGTATTTT. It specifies CSVARGAGRRTDTQYF.